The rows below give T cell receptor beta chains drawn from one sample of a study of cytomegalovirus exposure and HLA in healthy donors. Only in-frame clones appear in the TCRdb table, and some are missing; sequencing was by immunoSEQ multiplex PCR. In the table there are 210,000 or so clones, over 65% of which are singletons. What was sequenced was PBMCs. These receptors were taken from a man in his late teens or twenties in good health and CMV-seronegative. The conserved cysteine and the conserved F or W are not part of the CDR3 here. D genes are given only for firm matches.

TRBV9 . ASSVVTDTGELF
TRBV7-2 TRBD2 ASSGTSGRGETQY
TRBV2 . ASNAVDNSPLH
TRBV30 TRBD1 AYVGQGMGEQY
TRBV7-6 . ASSLAEGVHEQY
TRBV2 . ASSPPDSNTGELF
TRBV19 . ASNSGLSNQPQH
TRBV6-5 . ASSYSGGDYGYT
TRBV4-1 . ASSQTLSYNEQF
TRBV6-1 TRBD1 ASSEARQGYQPQH
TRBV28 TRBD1 ASSLAGQGAYEQY
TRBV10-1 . ASSESRAGTDTQY
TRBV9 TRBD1 ASSPRQGGTEAF
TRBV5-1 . ASSLVGAEETQY
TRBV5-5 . ASSLSSGTEAF
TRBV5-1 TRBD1 ASRGQVNTEAF
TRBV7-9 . ASSLGQENYT
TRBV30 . AWTRVGEGNQPQH
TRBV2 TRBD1 ASSGTGGRRTEAF
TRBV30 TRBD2 AWSSPGGYTQY
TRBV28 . AHGQLPYEQY
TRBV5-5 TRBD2 ASSWDYPFNEQF
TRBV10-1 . ASSGFTVGFEGEQF
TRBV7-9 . SSSLAGQRVGEKLF
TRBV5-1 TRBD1 ASPHKPRDSYEKLF
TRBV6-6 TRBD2 ASGAASGNGYNEQF
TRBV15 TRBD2 ATSPQPLSGSVY
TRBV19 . ASSIAGFAYGYT
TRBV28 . ASSFTLGSSYEQY
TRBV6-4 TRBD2 ASSGTSGTYNEQF
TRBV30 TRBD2 AWRVAGTSTDTQY
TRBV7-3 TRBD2 ASSLIPSGRARNIQY
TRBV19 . ASSTPGPYQPQH
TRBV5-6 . ASSKGLLSGANVLT
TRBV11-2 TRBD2 ASSWTSGSPDTQY
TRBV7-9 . ASSPTALNTEAF
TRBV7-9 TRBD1 ASSLRDSSYNEQF
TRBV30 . AWAIGYNEQF
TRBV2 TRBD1 ASSETGYNEQF
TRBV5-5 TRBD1 ASSLPGGGYT
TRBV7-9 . SSSVGTPDYEQY
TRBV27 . ASSLDTGRDTQY
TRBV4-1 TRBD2 ASSLMASGLSSYNEQF
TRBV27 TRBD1 ASRAGTGVGYT
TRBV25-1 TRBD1 ASTRDRVDNEQF
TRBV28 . ASTFPGRPSEAF
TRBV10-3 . AISEIVSGDTEAF
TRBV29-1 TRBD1 SVGRYTGVSAETQY
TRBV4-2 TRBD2 ASSRLEGGGDEQY
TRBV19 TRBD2 ASSMTASGIETQY
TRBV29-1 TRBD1 SVRQGPRGTQY
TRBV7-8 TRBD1 ASSSRQGWNTEAF
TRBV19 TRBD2 ASSPLAGGYNEQF